These 27 T cell receptor beta chains were sequenced from one sample in a study of T cell repertoires in cytomegalovirus infection. Their antigen targets remain unknown. Using its own MiXCR run on the reads, TCRdb lists one record per CDR3 protein. The data show 100,000 to 150,000 distinct CDR3 sequences, with more than 30% seen just once and around three fifths held by the top ten. Sequencing used CD8+ T cells from cultured PBMCs, obtained from culture after CMV antigen stimulation. The receptors originated from a human donor in good health (CMV status not recorded). Some clones in this sample may be carry-over from other donors' samples.

The sample holds a few counts of this clonotype. V usage is TRBV7-9 and J usage is TRBJ2-7; D possibly corresponds to TRBD1 (5 bases). Trimming stripped 5 bases from V and 1 base from J, with 9 bases between. From germline, CDR1 is SEHNR and CDR2 FQNEAQ (reference sequence). This CDR3 spans 13 amino acids. CDR3 region: CASSQTESYEQYF. CDR3 nucleotide sequence: TGTGCCAGCAGCCAGACAGAGTCCTACGAGCAGTACTTC. The full variable domain, its missing parts supplied by reference TRBV7-9 and TRBJ2-7, is DTGVSQNPRHKITKRGQNVTFRCDPISEHNRLYWYRQTLGQGPEFLTYFQNEAQLEKSRLLSDRFSAERPKGSFSTLEIQRTEQGDSAMYLCASSQTESYEQYFGPGTRLTVT.

The chain joins TRBV15 to TRBJ1-4; D remains ambiguous. Trimming stripped 1 base from V and 0 bases from J, with 9 bases between. CDR1 LNHNV and CDR2 YYDKDF come from the germline V gene (reference sequence). This CDR3 region has 16 residues. CDR3 bases: TGTGCCACCAGCAGAGGGACGGATCCAACTAATGAAAAACTGTTTTTT. Protein sequence: CATSRGTDPTNEKLFF.

The V gene is TRBV19, the J gene TRBJ2-1; 9 nucleotides agree with TRBD1. The CDR3 has 16 amino acids. Trimming removed 4 bases from V and 1 base from J; junction bases left unmatched: 5. CDR1 is LNHDA, CDR2 SQIVND, per germline (reference sequence). The CDR3 DNA reads as TGTGCCAGTAGTAGCGGGACAGGGTGGTCCTACAATGAGCAGTTCTTC. Translated: CASSSGTGWSYNEQFF.

The chain is built from TRBV19 and TRBJ1-6, with unresolved D. CDR3 length: 13 residues. Germline CDR1 LNHDA, CDR2 SQIVND (reference sequence). Trimming left V 5 bases short and J 9 bases short, with 11 bases between. CDR3 region: CASSASETSPLHF. CDR3 nucleotides: TGTGCCAGTAGTGCCAGCGAGACTTCACCCCTCCACTTT.

As for this clonotype: A read error may produce the germline difference seen at one junction end. The chain employs TRBV4-1 and TRBJ1-3, with D uncertain. From germline, CDR1 is MGHRA and CDR2 YSYEKL. The CDR3 extends over 14 amino acids. The chain's CDR3 is CASSQTKRGNTIYF. CDR3 DNA sequence: TGTGCCAGCAGCCAAACAAAACGTGGAAACACCATATATTTT.

The chain recombines TRBV6-5 with TRBJ1-5, with unresolved D. The V gene's germline CDR1 is MNHEY and CDR2 SVGAGI. Trimming shortened V by 7 bases and J by 1 base, and 5 bases separated the two germline ends. The CDR3 extends over 12 amino acids. The CDR3 protein is CASTRSNQPQHF. CDR3 DNA sequence: TGTGCCAGCACTCGCAGCAATCAGCCCCAGCATTTT.

This clonotype was found a few times. The V and J genes are TRBV10-2 and TRBJ2-5; TRBD1 aligns across 12 bases. There are 16 residues in the CDR3. With V trimmed by 6 bases and J by 2 bases, 7 bases remained unmatched. Germline values: CDR1 WSHSY, CDR2 SAAADI. The chain's CDR3 is CASSRDRGLIQETQYF. DNA of the CDR3: TGCGCCAGCAGCCGGGACAGGGGGCTGATACAAGAGACCCAGTACTTC.

The CDR3 loop reads CASSLGMAGPPYEQYF. The CDR3 DNA reads as TGTGCCAGCAGCTTGGGAATGGCGGGGCCCCCCTACGAGCAGTACTTC. J is TRBJ2-7 and V is TRBV5-5; D may be TRBD2 (6 bases). Per germline, CDR1 SGHKS and CDR2 YYEKEE (reference sequence). V lost 0 bases and J lost 2, with 15 bases in between. This CDR3 is built from 16 residues.

This clonotype was counted at least ten times. The chain carries TRBV13 and TRBJ2-5; D is unclear. The CDR3 runs to 14 residues. Trimming removed 2 bases at V and 5 bases at J, with 12 bases between. Germline V gives CDR1 PRHDT, CDR2 FYEKMQ (reference sequence). CDR3 DNA sequence: TGTGCCAGCAGCTTACGAGGTCATCTCGAGACCCAGTACTTC. Its protein is CASSLRGHLETQYF.

Only a few counts were recorded for this clonotype. The V gene is TRBV20-1, the J gene TRBJ2-6; D not certain. Trimming pared 0 bases from V and 3 bases from J, leaving 9 bases between. Per germline, CDR1 DFQATT and CDR2 SNEGSKA (reference sequence). This CDR3 is built from 15 residues. The CDR3 region has the DNA TGCAGTGCTAGAGACCCTTTTAATGGGGCCAACGTCCTGACTTTC. It is translated as CSARDPFNGANVLTF.

CDR3 sequence reads: CASNPGLANNEQFF. The CDR3 nucleotides read TGTGCCAGCAACCCGGGACTAGCGAACAATGAGCAGTTCTTC. The rearrangement links TRBV27 to TRBJ2-1; 10 bases line up with TRBD2. The V gene end was trimmed by 7 bases and the J gene end by 5 bases; junction bases not matched to a gene: 5. This CDR3 region has 14 residues. Germline CDR1 MNHEY, CDR2 SMNVEV (reference sequence).

The chain is built from TRBV5-5 and TRBJ2-7; 13 bases fit TRBD2. The V gene's germline CDR1 is SGHKS and CDR2 YYEKEE (reference sequence). The V gene end was trimmed by 3 bases and the J gene end by 3 bases; junction bases not matched to a gene: 21. The CDR3 has 21 amino acids. The CDR3 DNA reads as TGTGCCAGCAGCTCCGGGACCGGGCTTGTGACTAGCGGGGGGCCCCTCTACGAGCAGTACTTC. It specifies CASSSGTGLVTSGGPLYEQYF.

The genes are TRBV27 and TRBJ2-3; 7 bases align to TRBD1. This CDR3 has 15 residues. The ends lost 7 bases at V and 1 base at J; junction bases unmatched: 8. Per germline, CDR1 MNHEY and CDR2 SMNVEV (reference sequence). Here the CDR3 reads CASTFRDSGTDTQYF. CDR3 in DNA: TGTGCCAGCACCTTCCGGGACAGCGGCACAGATACGCAGTATTTT.

The chain employs TRBV15 and TRBJ1-2; 7 nucleotides align to TRBD1. This CDR3 region has 15 residues. Germline CDR1 LNHNV, CDR2 YYDKDF (reference sequence). The junction had 8 bases not matched to a gene; V was cut back by 0 bases and J by 7 bases. DNA of the CDR3: TGTGCCACCAGCAGAGATGGTCGAGGGGGCGTTGGCTACACCTTC. Protein: CATSRDGRGGVGYTF. The whole variable domain, filled in from reference TRBV15 and TRBJ1-2, reads DAMVIQNPRYQVTQFGKPVTLSCSQTLNHNVMYWYQQKSSQAPKLLFHYYDKDFNNEADTPDNFQSRRPNTSFCFLDIRSPGLGDTAMYLCATSRDGRGGVGYTFGSGTRLTVV.

The rearrangement links TRBV5-1 to TRBJ2-7, with D unresolved. Germline V gene sequence: CDR1 SGHRS, CDR2 YFSETQ. The CDR3 length is 13 residues. The V end lost 0 bases, the J end lost 3 bases, and 7 bases lay between the germline ends. The CDR3 nucleotides read TGCGCCAGCAGCTTGGAACAGAACTACGAGCAGTACTTC. It is translated as CASSLEQNYEQYF.

This clonotype was detected many times. V gene TRBV27 combines with J gene TRBJ2-1; 11 bases align to TRBD2. The CDR3 length is 15 residues. From germline, CDR1 is MNHEY and CDR2 SMNVEV (reference sequence). The trim removed 6 bases at V and 3 bases at J, leaving 4 bases unmatched. CDR3 amino acids: CASRDGTSGYNEQFF. The CDR3 DNA is TGTGCCAGCAGAGATGGGACTAGCGGCTACAATGAGCAGTTCTTC.

The chain carries TRBV4-1 and TRBJ2-3; 7 bases agree with TRBD1. Germline lookup yields CDR1 MGHRA and CDR2 YSYEKL. The CDR3 extends over 13 amino acids. Trimming cost V 3 bases and J 5 bases; bases outside gene matches: 2. The CDR3 DNA reads TGCGCCAGCAGCCATTACAGGGGAGATACGCAGTATTTT. It translates to CASSHYRGDTQYF.

The chain joins TRBV7-9 to TRBJ1-3; D remains ambiguous. Trimming took 1 base from V and 0 from J, leaving 7 bases between them. CDR3 length: 15 residues. Germline CDR1 is SEHNR and CDR2 is FQNEAQ (reference sequence). The CDR3 protein is CASSLEVRSGNTIYF. The DNA for the CDR3 is TGTGCCAGCAGCTTAGAAGTGCGCTCTGGAAACACCATATATTTT.

The table lists this clonotype with many counts. The V call is TRBV12-3 or TRBV12-4, the J call TRBJ1-5; D is undetermined. The CDR3 runs 15 residues. Trimming took 6 bases from V and 4 from J, leaving 16 bases between them. CDR3 coding DNA: TGTGCCAGCAGGGACTGGGGAGGATTAAATCAGCCCCAGCATTTT. It encodes CASRDWGGLNQPQHF.

The chain couples TRBV5-6 to TRBJ2-7; TRBD2 might be the D (7 bases). Germline CDR1 and CDR2: SGHDT and YYEEEE. CDR3 length: 17 amino acids. Trimming took off 3 bases at V and 2 bases at J, with 21 bases between the two ends. CDR3 residues: CASSYGGPTLFTYEQYF. In nucleotides, the CDR3 is TGTGCCAGCAGCTACGGGGGGCCAACTTTATTCACCTACGAGCAGTACTTC.

This clonotype was observed at least ten times. The chain employs TRBV7-2 and TRBJ1-1; D is ambiguous. V was trimmed by 5 bases and J by 1 base, leaving 11 bases between them. The CDR3 extends over 14 amino acids. Germline values: CDR1 SGHTA, CDR2 FQGNSA. The CDR3 nucleotides are TGTGCCAGCAGCACCCCGTGGGAGAACACTGAAGCTTTCTTT. Its protein product is CASSTPWENTEAFF.

CDR3 in DNA: TGTGCCAGTAGTATTGCAGGTACCGAGCAGTACTTC. The encoded protein is CASSIAGTEQYF. This chain joins TRBV19 and TRBJ2-7; no definite D call. V shed 3 bases and J shed 6 bases, with 9 bases lying between them. Germline CDR1 is LNHDA and CDR2 is SQIVND (reference sequence). This CDR3 contains 12 residues.

The chain couples TRBV13 to TRBJ2-7; the match to TRBD1 covers 10 bases. V shed 5 bases, J shed 3 bases, and the junction held 10 bases outside the gene matches. Germline V gene data show CDR1 as PRHDT and CDR2 as FYEKMQ (reference sequence). The CDR3 spans 16 residues. The CDR3 bases are TGTGCCAGCAGCACCCGTAAAGGGACAGGGGACTACGAGCAGTACTTC. Residues: CASSTRKGTGDYEQYF.

The sample holds many counts of this clonotype. The genes are TRBV4-1 and TRBJ2-1; 7 bases agree with TRBD1. This CDR3 spans 13 amino acids. The V gene's germline CDR1 is MGHRA and CDR2 YSYEKL. J was trimmed by 7 bases and V by 5 bases; bases with no gene match: 5. CDR3 protein: CASSLRGQNEQFF. The CDR3 nucleotides are TGCGCCAGCAGCTTAAGGGGACAGAATGAGCAGTTCTTC.

This clonotype has more than one count but fewer than ten. The V and J genes are TRBV4-1 and TRBJ2-7; 8 bases map to TRBD1. Germline trimming cut 4 bases from V and 2 bases from J; bases unmatched to any gene: 4. CDR1 and CDR2 from the germline V gene are MGHRA and YSYEKL. CDR3 length: 14 amino acids. CDR3 in amino acids: CASSPRQGPYEQYF. In nucleotides, the CDR3 is TGCGCCAGCAGCCCAAGACAGGGGCCCTACGAGCAGTACTTC.

This clonotype was seen many times. The rearrangement links TRBV28 to TRBJ1-6; D is undetermined. CDR3 length: 16 amino acids. Trimming pared 2 bases from V and 4 bases from J, leaving 12 bases between. CDR1 and CDR2 from the germline V gene are MDHEN and SYDVKM. The DNA for the CDR3 is TGTGCCAGCAGTTTAAGTGCTAGCCTATATAATTCACCCCTCCACTTT. Translating gives CASSLSASLYNSPLHF.

The chain recombines TRBV3-1 with TRBJ2-3; 8 bases line up with TRBD2. Germline V gives CDR1 LGHDT, CDR2 YNNKEL (reference sequence). V shed 2 bases and J 4 bases; nucleotides not matched to a gene: 8. The CDR3 contains 16 residues. The CDR3 nucleotides are TGTGCCAGCAGCCAAAGTTCCGGGACTAGTGCAGATACGCAGTATTTT. Translating gives CASSQSSGTSADTQYF.